One and the same sample provided the 12 T cell receptor beta chains below, sequenced in a study of T cell changes during pregnancy in multiple sclerosis. Assay used: immunoSEQ multiplex PCR; TCRdb lists only in-frame clones, some missing. This sample has about 74,000 clones, with around nine tenths found just once. Here the sequenced sample was peripheral blood, taken before pregnancy. The receptor set was obtained from a female donor with multiple sclerosis, enrolled in a pregnancy study.

V and J are TRBV2 and TRBJ2-3; 9 bases are shared with TRBD1. Germline assignment: CDR1 SNHLY and CDR2 FYNNEI. V was pared by 5 bases and J by 5 bases, with 5 bases of the junction left unmatched. The CDR3 length is 14 residues. The CDR3 spells CASSQQGAKDTQYF. The CDR3 nucleotides are TGTGCCAGCAGTCAACAGGGGGCTAAAGATACGCAGTATTTT. Using reference TRBV2 and TRBJ2-3 for the parts outside the CDR3, the full variable domain is EPEVTQTPSHQVTQMGQEVILRCVPISNHLYFYWYRQILGQKVEFLVSFYNNEISEKSEIFDDQFSVERPDGSNFTLKIRSTKLEDSAMYFCASSQQGAKDTQYFGPGTRLTVL.

In DNA form, the CDR3 reads TGTGCCAGCAGAGCGGGGGTGGCAAGGGACAATGAGCAGTTCTTC. Its protein product is CASRAGVARDNEQFF. The chain joins TRBV9 to TRBJ2-1; 8 positions agree with TRBD2. This CDR3 comprises 15 residues. Germline CDR1 and CDR2: SGDLS and YYNGEE. V lost 5 bases and J lost 5; bases outside the gene matches: 9.

The rearrangement uses TRBV11-2 and TRBJ2-7, with a weak D call TRBD1 (5 bases). The V gene lost 1 base and the J gene lost 7 bases, with 17 bases spanning the gap. Looked up from germline, CDR1 is SGHAT and CDR2 is FQNNGV. This CDR3 is built from 15 residues. The CDR3 DNA is TGTGCCAGCAGCTTAGGTCCCAGGGTGGTAGGTGAGCAGTACTTC. Protein: CASSLGPRVVGEQYF.

The chain uses TRBV25-1 and TRBJ2-7; 9 nucleotides align to TRBD2. The CDR3 has 15 residues. V shed 3 bases, J shed 4 bases, and the junction held 7 bases outside the gene matches. The germline V gene has CDR1 MGHDK and CDR2 SYGVNS. The CDR3 protein is CASSDIAGVGYEQYF. The CDR3 bases are TGTGCCAGCAGTGATATAGCGGGAGTCGGTTACGAGCAGTACTTC.

V and J are TRBV27 and TRBJ2-2; tentatively, D is TRBD1 (5 bases). V was pared by 7 bases and J by 7 bases, with 13 bases between. The CDR3 is made up of 13 amino acids. Germline V gives CDR1 MNHEY, CDR2 SMNVEV (reference sequence). CDR3 DNA: TGTGCCAGCACCCGCCAGGGTGACGGGGAGCTGTTTTTT. This translates into CASTRQGDGELFF.

The chain uses TRBV5-6 and TRBJ1-2; 9 bases are shared with TRBD1. The V segment lost 4 bases and the J segment 5 bases; nucleotides outside the gene matches: 9. Germline V gives CDR1 SGHDT, CDR2 YYEEEE. The CDR3 sequence is 15 residues long. The CDR3 spells CASSLTGGFGYGYTF. Here the CDR3 DNA reads TGTGCCAGCAGCCTCACAGGGGGCTTCGGGTATGGCTACACCTTC.

V usage is TRBV5-1 and J usage is TRBJ2-7, with a tentative D call TRBD1 (6 bases). There are 15 residues in the CDR3. CDR1 SGHRS and CDR2 YFSETQ come from the germline V gene. V lost 6 bases and J 2 bases, leaving 18 bases between the germline ends. The CDR3, as DNA: TGCGCCAGCACCCCAAGTCCAGGACAGACCTACGAGCAGTACTTC. Its protein product is CASTPSPGQTYEQYF.

CDR3 protein: CASSEGSGRAYNEQFF. CDR3 coding DNA: TGCGCCAGCAGTGAGGGGAGCGGGAGGGCCTACAATGAGCAGTTCTTC. The chain employs TRBV10-1 and TRBJ2-1; 10 nucleotides match TRBD2. This CDR3 is 16 amino acids long. V was pared by 2 bases and J by 2 bases, with 3 bases of the junction left unmatched. The germline CDR1 and CDR2 sequences are WNHNN and SYGVQD (reference sequence).

The chain combines TRBV27 with TRBJ1-3, with 7 positions matching TRBD1. CDR3 size: 16 residues. With 5 bases clipped from V and 2 bases from J, the junction kept 9 bases outside the gene matches. Looked up from germline, CDR1 is MNHEY and CDR2 is SMNVEV (reference sequence). In DNA form, the CDR3 reads TGTGCCAGCAGTCCCGGAGGGACAGCTCCTGGAAACACCATATATTTT. Its protein is CASSPGGTAPGNTIYF.

V gene TRBV6-5 combines with J gene TRBJ1-1; TRBD1 matches at 10 bases. The trim removed 5 bases at V and 11 bases at J, leaving 11 bases unmatched. The CDR3 loop spans 14 amino acids. The germline V gene encodes CDR1 MNHEY and CDR2 SVGAGI. The CDR3 DNA is TGTGCCAGCAGTACTCCGGGACAGGGGATGGGGGCTTTCTTT. This sequence encodes CASSTPGQGMGAFF.

V gene TRBV7-8 combines with J gene TRBJ2-2, with 7 bases lining up with TRBD1. Unmatched junction bases numbered 13, after V lost 4 bases and J lost 5 bases. The V gene's germline CDR1 is SGHVS and CDR2 FQNEAQ. This CDR3 region has 17 residues. This CDR3 reads CASSSPGQLPRTGELFF. In nucleotides, the CDR3 is TGTGCCAGCAGCTCGCCGGGACAGCTACCACGGACCGGGGAGCTGTTTTTT. The full variable domain, rest sourced from reference TRBV7-8 and TRBJ2-2, is GAGVSQSPRYKVAKRGQDVALRCDPISGHVSLFWYQQALGQGPEFLTYFQNEAQLDKSGLPSDRFFAERPEGSVSTLKIQRTQQEDSAVYLCASSSPGQLPRTGELFFGEGSRLTVL.

The chain carries TRBV18 and TRBJ2-7; 8 bases line up with TRBD1. Germline CDR1 KGHSH, CDR2 LQKENI. V was pared by 6 bases and J by 2 bases, with 6 bases of the junction left unmatched. The CDR3 has 14 amino acids. The CDR3 protein is CASSVDRVTYEQYF. The CDR3 coding sequence is TGTGCCAGCTCGGTGGACAGGGTCACCTACGAGCAGTACTTC. Using reference TRBV18 and TRBJ2-7 for the parts outside the CDR3, the full variable domain is NAGVMQNPRHLVRRRGQEARLRCSPMKGHSHVYWYRQLPEEGLKFMVYLQKENIIDESGMPKERFSAEFPKEGPSILRIQQVVRGDSAAYFCASSVDRVTYEQYFGPGTRLTVT.